This T cell receptor (beta chain) was obtained from a study of cytomegalovirus exposure and HLA in healthy donors. Comments on this clone: Its antigen is currently unknown.

In the PCR, 60 Vbeta and 13 Jbeta primers were used. Clones were sequenced by immunoSEQ multiplex PCR, and TCRdb holds only the in-frame ones, with some missing. The sample carries about 130,000 clones, approximately 83% recorded once. Points from the study as a whole: For presence/absence analyses, sequencing depth was assumed to be roughly uniform across donors. The authors enumerated roughly 160 TCR beta chains as linked to cytomegalovirus. An analysis was carried out at a later point. It showed that HLA-associated TCR beta chains were more clonally expanded than equally common non-associated chains.

This TCR came from a middle-aged man in good health and CMV-seronegative. Material for sequencing was PBMCs.

CDR3: CASSLVPRGPSYEQYF. The CDR3 DNA follows: TGTGCCAGCAGCTTAGTGCCCAGGGGTCCCTCCTACGAGCAGTACTTC. This sequence joins TRBV11-3 and TRBJ2-7, with D tentatively TRBD1 (6 bases). This CDR3 comprises 16 residues. CDR1 and CDR2 (germline): SGHNT, YENEEA. V shed 1 base and J shed 0 bases, with 13 bases lying between them.